The 15 T cell receptor beta chains listed next were all sequenced from one sample in a study of T cells after yellow fever vaccination (dated by TCRdb to between 2018 and 2021). The sample's treatment or condition label is to be understood as: live attenuated yellow fever vaccine strain. Receptor libraries were prepared by 5' RACE. Sequencing used an Illumina HiSeq 2500. TCRdb's own reprocessing of the public reads used fastp at Q25 and MiXCR and kept productive beta chains. Every entry covers one CDR3 protein and lists the most common genes and DNA from its rows. The sample table contains 170,000 or so distinct CDR3 sequences; only one count was recorded for about 6% of them. The ten largest account for just under 3% of the sample. The specimen comprised CD4+ T cells sorted from PBMCs, sampled on the day of the first yellow fever vaccination. The receptors here all came from a man aged 18 to 30 who received the YFV17D yellow fever vaccine.

On this clonotype: The junction departs from germline at one end; a sequencing error may be responsible. The genes are TRBV15 and TRBJ1-3; no reliable D call. The CDR3 totals 12 residues. The V gene's germline CDR1 is LNHNV and CDR2 YYDKDF (reference sequence). The CDR3 protein is CATSRDGDTIYF. The CDR3 DNA sequence: TGTGCCACCAGCAGAGATGGAGACACCATATATTTT.

This clonotype was detected ten times or more. The chain uses TRBV5-1 and TRBJ2-1, with 7 bases that match TRBD2. The germline V gene encodes CDR1 SGHRS and CDR2 YFSETQ. Trimming took 1 base from V and 5 from J; bases not matched to a gene: 9. This CDR3 contains 16 residues. The chain's CDR3 is CASSLTPRGLDNEQFF. In nucleotides, the CDR3 is TGCGCCAGCAGCTTGACCCCCCGCGGACTAGACAATGAGCAGTTCTTC.

This clonotype was observed many times. The chain uses TRBV5-6 and TRBJ2-3, with a tentative D call TRBD1 (6 bases). Germline loops: CDR1 SGHDT, CDR2 YYEEEE. This CDR3 has 15 residues. V gave up 6 bases and J gave up 2 bases, with 16 bases separating them. The CDR3 sequence: CASTLQGSHTDTQYF. The DNA for the CDR3 is TGTGCCAGCACCCTGCAGGGGTCCCACACAGATACGCAGTATTTT.

This clonotype was observed at least ten times. The CDR3 DNA reads as TGCGCCAGCAGCTTGGTTAGCGGGGGGAACTACGAGCAGTACGTC. Residues: CASSLVSGGNYEQYV. This sequence joins TRBV5-1 and TRBJ2-7; 10 bases agree with TRBD2. This CDR3 has 15 amino acids. Germline values: CDR1 SGHRS, CDR2 YFSETQ. With 0 bases clipped from V and 3 bases from J, the junction kept 3 bases outside the gene matches.

This clonotype has more than one count but fewer than ten. This sequence joins TRBV7-3 and TRBJ2-1; D unclear. Trimming stripped 5 bases from V and 9 bases from J, with 11 bases between. The CDR3 spans 12 residues. Germline-derived CDR1 and CDR2 are SGHTA and FQGTGA. The CDR3 loop reads CASSQDGPEQFF. The CDR3 nucleotides read TGTGCCAGCAGCCAAGACGGGCCTGAGCAGTTCTTC.

In its sample, this clonotype was seen a few times. This chain joins TRBV20-1 and TRBJ2-7; the D gene is possibly TRBD1 (5 bases). The V end was cut by 4 bases, the J end by 6 bases, with 13 bases between. Germline V gene lookup returns CDR1 DFQATT and CDR2 SNEGSKA (reference sequence). The CDR3 has 12 amino acids. The chain's CDR3 is CSATRQSGEQYF. Here the CDR3 DNA reads TGCAGTGCTACACGACAGTCAGGCGAGCAGTACTTC.

This clonotype was seen more than once but under ten times. This chain links TRBV7-9 with TRBJ1-1; D gene ambiguous. This CDR3 is built from 13 residues. V was shortened by 4 bases and J by 7 bases, with 13 bases between the two germline ends. The germline V gene has CDR1 SEHNR and CDR2 FQNEAQ (reference sequence). As DNA, the CDR3 is TGTGCCAGCAGCTCTATACCCACAGTTGAAGCTTTCTTT. It translates to CASSSIPTVEAFF.

The chain has TRBV18 and TRBJ1-1; 8 bases agree with TRBD1. The trim removed 1 base at V and 5 bases at J, leaving 6 bases unmatched. CDR3 length: 15 residues. The germline V gene has CDR1 KGHSH and CDR2 LQKENI. The CDR3 loop reads CASSPLRGQGTEAFF. The CDR3 DNA reads TGTGCCAGCTCACCACTCAGGGGGCAGGGGACTGAAGCTTTCTTT.

This clonotype was seen a few times. This rearrangement joins TRBV18 to TRBJ1-2; 7 bases match TRBD1. J was trimmed by 7 bases and V by 8 bases; bases with no gene match: 13. From germline, CDR1 is KGHSH and CDR2 LQKENI. The CDR3 runs to 14 residues. The CDR3 loop reads CASLGDSGPSGYTF. The CDR3 coding sequence is TGTGCCAGCCTTGGGGACAGCGGTCCCTCTGGCTACACCTTC.

This clonotype was seen repeatedly, ten times or more. The chain joins TRBV2 to TRBJ2-1; D is unresolved. CDR3 length: 12 amino acids. V was trimmed by 6 bases and J by 10 bases, leaving 13 bases between them. From germline, CDR1 is SNHLY and CDR2 FYNNEI. CDR3 nucleotide sequence: TGTGCCAGCAGCGCTCCCCTGGGAGAGCAGTTCTTC. This encodes CASSAPLGEQFF. Based on the CDR3 plus reference TRBV2 and TRBJ2-1, the full variable domain is EPEVTQTPSHQVTQMGQEVILRCVPISNHLYFYWYRQILGQKVEFLVSFYNNEISEKSEIFDDQFSVERPDGSNFTLKIRSTKLEDSAMYFCASSAPLGEQFFGPGTRLTVL.

This clonotype occurred many times. This chain links TRBV6-5 with TRBJ1-5; no definite D call. The CDR3 runs to 16 residues. Per germline, CDR1 MNHEY and CDR2 SVGAGI. The V end lost 0 bases, the J end lost 0 bases, and 9 bases lay between the germline ends. The CDR3 nucleotides read TGTGCCAGCAGTTACTCTACGGTCTATAGCAATCAGCCCCAGCATTTT. This codes for CASSYSTVYSNQPQHF.

Points on this clonotype: This may be a read error, as it is one base from a much larger clone. V usage is TRBV28 and J usage is TRBJ2-5; a weak D match, TRBD2 (6 bases). Germline V gene lookup returns CDR1 MDHEN and CDR2 SYDVKM. The CDR3 spans 15 residues. Trimming cost V 5 bases and J 2 bases, with 15 bases left between them. The CDR3: CASSPSAGLQETQYF. CDR3 nucleotides: TGTGCCAGCAGTCCTAGCGCGGGTTTACAAGAGACCCAGTACTTC.

This clonotype has at least ten counts. V and J are TRBV5-1 and TRBJ2-3; D call uncertain. Per germline, CDR1 SGHRS and CDR2 YFSETQ. The V gene lost 4 bases and the J gene lost 5 bases, with 8 bases spanning the gap. The CDR3 length is 12 residues. The CDR3 nucleotides read TGCGCCAGCAGCCAGCCATTAGATACGCAGTATTTT. It translates to CASSQPLDTQYF.

A few counts support this clonotype. The rearrangement links TRBV9 to TRBJ2-1; D is undetermined. The germline V gene encodes CDR1 SGDLS and CDR2 YYNGEE. The CDR3 is 14 amino acids. Trimming took 0 bases from V and 2 from J, leaving 6 bases between them. CDR3 protein: CASSVGEAYNEQFF. Written as DNA, the CDR3 is TGTGCCAGCAGCGTAGGGGAAGCCTACAATGAGCAGTTCTTC.

This clonotype was recorded a few times. The chain employs TRBV27 and TRBJ1-6; TRBD1 is a possible D gene (5 bases). The germline CDR1 and CDR2 sequences are MNHEY and SMNVEV (reference sequence). The CDR3 extends over 16 amino acids. Trimming stripped 6 bases from V and 7 bases from J, with 19 bases between. The CDR3 DNA follows: TGTGCCAGCAGCCAAATCGCCGGGACGGCGAATTCACCCCTCCACTTT. Its protein product is CASSQIAGTANSPLHF.